These T cell receptor beta chains were read from a single sample in a study of shared clonotypes between healthy human individuals. The data were produced by immunoSEQ multiplex PCR, yet TCRdb's version contains in-frame clones alone and is incomplete. The sample carries approximately 1.4 million clones, 95% to 99% recorded once. The specimen was naive CD4+ T cells sorted from blood. The receptors were sampled from a man aged 30 to 39 in good health. Both conserved end residues are trimmed from each CDR3. Each record gives: V gene, D gene, J gene, CDR3 protein. The D gene is left open where the match is weak.

v_gene: TRBV11-2; d_gene: -; j_gene: TRBJ2-7; CDR3aa: ASSLTQIDYEQY
v_gene: TRBV6-1; d_gene: TRBD2; j_gene: TRBJ2-1; CDR3aa: ASTPASGNEQF
v_gene: TRBV5-6; d_gene: TRBD2; j_gene: TRBJ2-1; CDR3aa: ASSLGLAGGEQF
v_gene: TRBV7-9; d_gene: -; j_gene: TRBJ1-4; CDR3aa: ASRTSATNEKLF
v_gene: TRBV5-1; d_gene: -; j_gene: TRBJ1-3; CDR3aa: ASSYRDSNSGNTIY
v_gene: TRBV18; d_gene: -; j_gene: TRBJ2-7; CDR3aa: ASSPGIASYEQY
v_gene: TRBV7-4; d_gene: -; j_gene: TRBJ1-1; CDR3aa: ASSNSAHRRDGTEAF
v_gene: TRBV7-9; d_gene: -; j_gene: TRBJ2-7; CDR3aa: ASRRVGTYEQY
v_gene: TRBV19; d_gene: -; j_gene: TRBJ2-5; CDR3aa: ASSIEARQSQETQY
v_gene: TRBV5-1; d_gene: -; j_gene: TRBJ2-7; CDR3aa: ASSLALAPGINEQY
v_gene: TRBV7-8; d_gene: TRBD1; j_gene: TRBJ1-1; CDR3aa: ASSRDRAFLNTEAF
v_gene: TRBV5-1; d_gene: TRBD1; j_gene: TRBJ1-1; CDR3aa: ASSLDGQGTEAF
v_gene: TRBV18; d_gene: -; j_gene: TRBJ2-2; CDR3aa: ASSPEGFAGELF
v_gene: TRBV5-1; d_gene: TRBD2; j_gene: TRBJ2-2; CDR3aa: ASSYDPSGANTGELF
v_gene: TRBV28; d_gene: -; j_gene: TRBJ2-1; CDR3aa: ASSLASDEQF
v_gene: TRBV5-4; d_gene: -; j_gene: TRBJ2-7; CDR3aa: ASSLGREVYEQY
v_gene: TRBV29-1; d_gene: -; j_gene: TRBJ2-1; CDR3aa: SVEDDGGSYNEQF
v_gene: TRBV7-8; d_gene: -; j_gene: TRBJ2-1; CDR3aa: ASSPYTEQF
v_gene: TRBV28; d_gene: TRBD2; j_gene: TRBJ2-1; CDR3aa: ASSSAGVGLAGRQV
v_gene: TRBV19; d_gene: -; j_gene: TRBJ1-5; CDR3aa: ASREAGINQPQH
v_gene: TRBV7-2; d_gene: -; j_gene: TRBJ2-3; CDR3aa: ASSKGGTDTQY
v_gene: TRBV2; d_gene: -; j_gene: TRBJ2-3; CDR3aa: ASTGNVGDTQY
v_gene: TRBV6-6; d_gene: TRBD1; j_gene: TRBJ2-7; CDR3aa: ASSSTGGLNEQY
v_gene: TRBV5-4; d_gene: TRBD2; j_gene: TRBJ2-2; CDR3aa: ASSSGSGRAIGELF
v_gene: TRBV19; d_gene: -; j_gene: TRBJ1-3; CDR3aa: ASSSASGNTIY
v_gene: TRBV19; d_gene: -; j_gene: TRBJ2-2; CDR3aa: ASSHPGSARTGELF
v_gene: TRBV7-8; d_gene: TRBD1; j_gene: TRBJ2-7; CDR3aa: ASSGTGFEQY
v_gene: TRBV5-4; d_gene: -; j_gene: TRBJ2-7; CDR3aa: ASGLKFSYEQY
v_gene: TRBV27; d_gene: -; j_gene: TRBJ2-3; CDR3aa: ASNPYKGLFTDTQY
v_gene: TRBV5-6; d_gene: -; j_gene: TRBJ2-5; CDR3aa: ASSTRVAETQY
v_gene: TRBV5-1; d_gene: -; j_gene: TRBJ1-2; CDR3aa: ASSNRRRRSDEDGYT
v_gene: TRBV5-1; d_gene: -; j_gene: TRBJ1-3; CDR3aa: ASSLAQSSGNTIY
v_gene: TRBV19; d_gene: -; j_gene: TRBJ1-2; CDR3aa: ASSIAGRGYT
v_gene: TRBV28; d_gene: -; j_gene: TRBJ2-3; CDR3aa: ASSPLSEPSTDTQY
v_gene: TRBV27; d_gene: -; j_gene: TRBJ2-1; CDR3aa: ASSLPFAQLYEQF
v_gene: TRBV27; d_gene: -; j_gene: TRBJ2-7; CDR3aa: ASGVRNYEQY
v_gene: TRBV2; d_gene: -; j_gene: TRBJ2-1; CDR3aa: ASSVSTNYNEQF
v_gene: TRBV18; d_gene: TRBD1; j_gene: TRBJ2-3; CDR3aa: ASSPFTGGNTDTQY
v_gene: TRBV28; d_gene: -; j_gene: TRBJ2-1; CDR3aa: ASGGIGTPIYNEQF
v_gene: TRBV18; d_gene: -; j_gene: TRBJ2-3; CDR3aa: ATCGVPFLDTQY